The source of this T cell receptor (beta chain) is a study of cytotoxic CD8 clonotypes in ibrutinib-treated CLL listed by TCRdb under 2021. A note on the overall study: The cohort had 11 relapsed/refractory and 15 treatment-naive patients; 17 were IGHV unmutated. Longitudinal samples were available for about 30% of the 86 trial participants. Response samples were obtained after a median of approximately 12 months of treatment, with a range of roughly 6 to 36 months. Cryopreserved peripheral blood mononuclear cells were collected at three points: before therapy, at response, and at either sustained remission or disease progression. Patients were still on ibrutinib when every remission and progressive disease sample was collected. Partial responses were observed in about 25 patients and complete responses in 2; after a median follow-up of roughly 72 months, remission was maintained in approximately 14 patients and progression was observed in approximately 12. Samples averaged 255,043 productive templates and 94,082 productive rearrangements. The full study reports these points: Public clonotypes were rare and either contracted or stayed stable during treatment, and the rise in clonality at ibrutinib response reflected the expansion of private clonotypes. Clonality increased at ibrutinib response, stayed stable in sustained remission, and fell back toward baseline at progression. Lymph node repertoires were not examined, and the timing of sampling was not matched between patients in sustained remission and those whose disease progressed. At baseline, clonality was higher than in age-matched healthy donors and showed a strong correlation with circulating CD8+ T-cell counts.

Points on this clone: The antigen it recognizes is unknown. No base qualities exist here, and no much larger clone lies one base off it.

Each clonotype received, on average, around 9.6x coverage in deep resolution sequencing performed on a MiSeq, where the target depth lay between 1 in 1 million and 1 in 200,000 T cells. TCR beta libraries were generated with the immunoSEQ hsTCRB Kit. On the authors' methods: Data were analyzed with ImmunoSEQ Data Assistant and ImmunoSEQ Analyzer, with V, D and J genes assigned per IMGT definitions. Clonality, which ranges from 0 to 1, was calculated as one minus the normalized Shannon entropy of productive rearrangement frequencies. Only overrepresented clonotypes making up at least 0.05% of each patient's repertoire were included in the public clonotype analysis. Repertoires from more than ten age-matched healthy donors in immuneACCESS were used as clonality controls. In its TCRdb copy, this immuneACCESS table keeps in-frame sequences only and misses some clones. Where compared with another copy, unresolved V genes explain less than half of these, and the others have no known cause. That table is the source of V, J and clone size, and D and trimming were worked out from the DNA. In this sample the table shows about 130,000 clones, roughly 84% of which occur a single time. The ten largest clones take up 2.5% to 3.5% of the sample.

The CDR3 has 18 amino acids, counting the end cysteine and phenylalanine. Only CDR3 DNA is held: 54 bases, read in frame from base 1. Relative to germline, V is 3 bases shorter and J is 6 bases shorter, with 21 bases between their ends. The germline V gene supplies CDR1 MNHNS and CDR2 SASEGT. Sample time point, as interpreted from the label and publication: roughly 2 years on ibrutinib. For TCR beta library preparation, around 2.1 micrograms of genomic DNA were extracted from the cryopreserved PBMCs. Longitudinal blood samples from CLL patients on ibrutinib monotherapy were analyzed using high-throughput TCR beta sequencing. The patients took part in an open-label, single-center phase 2 trial of ibrutinib monotherapy.

This clonotype originated in a human donor with chronic lymphocytic leukemia. This chain joins TRBV6-1 to TRBJ1-6; no D gene call is confident. The sample consisted of PBMCs, taken after 24 months of ibrutinib treatment. The DNA sequence is given as TGTGCCAGCAGTGACCCCCCCGGGGAGGGTATTATTAATTCACCCCTCCACTTT. The resulting protein is CASSDPPGEGIINSPLHF.